This TCR beta chain was sequenced for a study of blood T cell repertoires in COVID-19. Across the study: Sites across the United States, Italy and Spain contributed samples from acute and convalescent COVID-19.

Ages ranged from roughly 18 to 100 years, with residence in 20 to 30 US areas. CDR1 and CDR2 (germline): SGHVS, FQNEAQ. Losses at the gene ends were 5 bases for V and 4 bases for J; bases not matched to a gene: 3. The CDR3 loop spans 14 amino acids. Original data processing: The authors estimated nucleated cell counts from reference gene primer amplification. Some clones are missing from TCRdb's copy, which holds only in-frame ones; the method was immunoSEQ multiplex PCR. That table gives V, J and clone size, and the DNA gave D and trimming. The sample shows fewer than 250,000 clones, 65% to 80% of them seen only once.

The TCR was taken from a woman aged 45-65 years with acute COVID-19. Sequencing was performed on PBMCs or T cells enriched from blood (not recorded which). The gene calls are TRBV7-8 and TRBJ1-3; 9 nucleotides match TRBD1. The CDR3 loop is CASSRTGVGNTIYF. The CDR3 nucleotides read TGTGCCAGCAGCCGGACAGGGGTCGGAAACACCATATATTTT.